This TCR beta chain appears in the sequencing data of a study of T-cell memory formation after mild COVID-19. Researchers used 5'RACE with constant-segment primers to make TCR alpha and TCR beta cDNA libraries that carry sample barcodes and UMIs. TCRdb re-derived calls from the 5' RACE reads in MiXCR, one entry per CDR3 protein. The sample holds 300,000 to 400,000 distinct CDR3 sequences, roughly an eighth seen once. CDR1 SEHNR and CDR2 FQNEAQ come from the germline V gene (reference sequence). V was trimmed by 3 bases and J by 4 bases, leaving 13 bases between them. The CDR3 has 16 residues. This clonotype appeared a few times.

This chain connects TRBV7-9 to TRBJ1-6, with a tentative D call TRBD1 (5 bases). The sequence was obtained from a man aged 18 to 35 who had mild COVID-19 (a few samples of this study predate the infection). Cell type and time point are not known. The specimen sequenced was PBMCs or a T cell subset sorted from them (not recorded which). CDR3 coding DNA: TGTGCCAGCAGCTTCCAACCGGGACGGTATAATTCACCCCTCCACTTT. It yields the protein CASSFQPGRYNSPLHF. The whole variable domain, filled in from reference TRBV7-9 and TRBJ1-6, reads DTGVSQNPRHKITKRGQNVTFRCDPISEHNRLYWYRQTLGQGPEFLTYFQNEAQLEKSRLLSDRFSAERPKGSFSTLEIQRTEQGDSAMYLCASSFQPGRYNSPLHFGNGTRLTVT.